These 4 T cell receptor beta chains originate from one sample sequenced in a study of blood T cell repertoires in COVID-19. The assay was immunoSEQ multiplex PCR, and TCRdb's table has in-frame clones only and misses some. This sample has roughly 120,000 clones, with 60% to 80% found just once. The material sequenced was peripheral blood. Source of these receptors: a woman of 80 years or more with active or convalescent COVID-19.

The gene calls are TRBV6-6 and TRBJ2-3; 8 nucleotides agree with TRBD2. The V segment lost 2 bases and the J segment 3 bases; nucleotides outside the gene matches: 7. Germline V CDR1 and CDR2: MNHNY, SVGAGI (reference sequence). The CDR3 runs 16 residues. The CDR3 region has the DNA TGTGCCAGCAGTTACCACGGGAGGGCCCAGACAGATACGCAGTATTTT. Translated: CASSYHGRAQTDTQYF.

The rearrangement uses TRBV21-1 and TRBJ1-1; the table gives TRBD1 as D, unverified against the DNA. TRBV21-1 corresponds to a pseudogene. The CDR3 sequence is 19 residues long. The CDR3: CASREVLGAAASMNTEAFF. The DNA for the CDR3 is TGTGCCAGCAGGGAGGTGTTGGGGGCGGCCGCTTCTATGAACACTGAAGCTTTCTTT.

This clone was seen only a few times. The V and J genes are TRBV5-5 and TRBJ2-7; D unresolved. Trimming took 0 bases from V and 3 from J, leaving 7 bases between them. The CDR3 is 13 amino acids. Germline V CDR1 and CDR2: SGHKS, YYEKEE (reference sequence). This CDR3 reads CASSLGLHYEQYF. The CDR3 DNA sequence: TGTGCCAGCAGCTTGGGACTTCACTACGAGCAGTACTTC.

This clone has just one count. V is TRBV11-3 and J is TRBJ2-1, with 9 positions matching TRBD2. CDR3 length: 17 residues. Germline V lookup: CDR1 SGHNT, CDR2 YENEEA. V dropped 0 bases and J dropped 2; count of bases not matched to a gene: 5. CDR3 sequence reads: CASSLEGRLAAYNEQFF. CDR3 coding DNA: TGTGCCAGCAGCTTAGAGGGGAGACTAGCGGCCTACAATGAGCAGTTCTTC.